This TCR beta chain was recovered during a study of naive CD8 T cells in extremely preterm neonates (dated by TCRdb to between 2016 and 2019). With respect to the entire study: The study compared TCRbeta CDR3 repertoires of sorted naive CD8+ T cells across four age groups: extremely preterm neonates, term neonates, young children and adults. The paper's findings and limits, for the study overall: Preterm CDR3s were shorter, with fewer N additions and less junctional trimming, and were closer to germline than those of older groups. The proportion of shared CDR3 nucleotide sequences was higher in preterm neonates (around 2.5%) than in term neonates (roughly 0.4%), young children (about 0.03%) and adults (around 0.01%). Compared with all other age groups, preterm neonates showed significantly lower iChao1 richness (p < 0.05) along with an even clone distribution, indicating a less rich repertoire. Prospective longitudinal studies of preterm and term neonates were called for by the authors so that T cell development could be tracked within individuals. The authors noted a small sample size and variable productive template counts among preterm samples as limitations.

TCRbeta CDR3 regions were amplified from genomic DNA by a two-step, bias-controlled multiplex PCR. The multiplex PCR included primers specific for each TRBV and TRBJ gene segment. TCRbeta repertoire data were generated with the immunoSEQ Assay. Per the original workflow: A relative-frequency ratio and a modified nearest-neighbor algorithm were applied to filter and cluster reads so that closely related sequences were merged. IMGT annotation was the basis for assigning V, D and J genes to CDR3 sequences. Template counts were quantified against synthetic TCR CDR3 analog sequences and normalized for PCR amplification bias. Only unique productive sequences, defined as in-frame CDR3 sequences without stop codons, were included in the analyses. The immunoSEQ Analyzer software was used to calculate clonality, defined as 1 minus Pielou's evenness, and iChao1 richness. Statistical testing was performed in JMP, using Student's t-test or a non-parametric test depending on Shapiro-Wilk normality results. TCRdb obtained this table from immuneACCESS and retained in-frame rearrangements with V and J assigned. These tables miss some clones; where compared with another copy, unresolved V genes account for less than half of the shortfall, and the remainder is unexplained. The V and J calls and the clone size are those of that table, but D and trimming were determined from the DNA. The sample table contains some 4,800 clones; only one count was recorded for about 95% of them. Of the sample, around 0.6% is held by the ten largest clones.

This clone was found once. What antigen it recognizes has not been identified. No per-base quality is available; no much larger clone lies one base away. The germline V gene sets CDR1 to ENHRY and CDR2 to SYGVKD. CDR3 length: 13 amino acids, cysteine to phenylalanine. Left in the record is the CDR3 DNA by itself, 39 bases read in frame from the first base. The preterm samples were obtained from several extremely preterm deliveries at roughly 22-28 weeks of gestation. The study excluded pregnancies involving fetal demise, active maternal HSV infection or known maternal HIV infection. A FACSAria III cell sorter was used to sort live, Annexin V-negative naive CD8+ T cells (CD3+CD8+CD45RA+CCR7+). Per sample, between roughly 18,000 and 100,000 naive CD8+ T cells were obtained by sorting. Mixed venous-arterial cord blood was collected with preassembled standardized sampling kits. Cord blood was kept at room temperature and processed within 4 hours of collection. Ficoll-Paque density gradient centrifugation of diluted blood was used to isolate mononuclear cells. Before sorting, mononuclear cells were cryopreserved in about 10% DMSO plus 90% FBS and kept long term at -150 degrees C. After thawing, the cells were stained with Annexin V and with antibodies against CD3, CD8, CCR7 and CD45RA. Genomic DNA was extracted from snap-frozen sorted cell pellets with the DNeasy Blood and Tissue Kit.

Sequenced input: naive CD8+ T cells from cord blood. The chain is assembled from TRBV10-3 and TRBJ2-5; 6 matching bases give a weak D call of TRBD2. The end of the DNA aligns better with TRBJ2-7, so the J call may be wrong. The sequence derives from a boy who was born preterm. The nucleotide sequence is given as TGTGCCACCGCAGGTGCCGGGAGTGACGAGCAGTACTTC. It codes for CATAGAGSDEQYF.